What follows are 3 T cell receptor beta chains derived from one specimen sequenced in a study of T cells in women clearing cervical HPV infection. Assay used: immunoSEQ multiplex PCR; TCRdb lists only in-frame clones, some missing. This table holds roughly 24,000 clones. The sequenced sample was blood buffy coat. These TCRs come from a woman between 18 and 70 years old with a cervical HPV16 infection that either progressed to CIN3+ or cleared (not recorded which).

A word on this clone: The read terminates 3 residues ahead of where the CDR3 ends, so the germline J gene completes it. The chain couples TRBV5-1 to TRBJ2-3; 7 bases line up with TRBD1. This CDR3 contains 13 residues. J lost 5 bases, V lost 7 bases, and 7 bases had no gene match. CDR1 and CDR2 from the germline V gene are SGHRS and YFSETQ. The CDR3 sequence is CASRLTGEDTQYF. The CDR3 DNA, read in part, is TGCGCCAGCCGCCTAACAGGGGAAGATACG.

CDR3 DNA (partial): TGTGCTAGTGGTTTCGCATCAGAGGGGACCGGGGAG. Encoded protein: CASGFASEGTGE. The full CDR3 sequence reads CASGFASEGTGELFF. The rearrangement links TRBV12-5 to TRBJ2-2; D might be TRBD1 or TRBD2, each matching 5 bases. Read coverage stops 3 residues before the CDR3 terminus; the germline J gene supplies the remainder. This CDR3 spans 15 amino acids. The V and J ends lost 3 bases and 5 bases respectively, with 13 bases between them. Germline assignment: CDR1 LGHNT and CDR2 FRNRAP.

On this clone itself: The read falls 3 residues short of the CDR3 end, and the missing part is taken from the germline J gene. The rearrangement links TRBV20-1 to TRBJ2-2; a possible D gene is TRBD1 (5 bases). This CDR3 has 13 amino acids. CDR1 is DFQATT and CDR2 is SNEGSKA in the germline V gene (reference sequence). The CDR3 here is CSARRTTNEKLFF. The sequenced CDR3 bases are TGCAGTGCTAGACGGACAACTAATGAAAAG.